This entry features one T cell receptor (beta chain) sequence. TCRdb's table, derived via immunoSEQ multiplex PCR, lists solely in-frame clones and lacks some. The sample holds approximately 31,000 clones; approximately 90% are singletons and the top ten take roughly 3.8%. This specimen comes from a study of blood T cell repertoires in COVID-19. The V gene end was trimmed by 6 bases and the J gene end by 7 bases; junction bases not matched to a gene: 12. CDR1 is MNHEY, CDR2 SVGAGI, per germline. This CDR3 has 15 residues. The sequence derives from a man aged 55 to 69 with acute or convalescent COVID-19. Sequenced input: peripheral blood. The chain recombines TRBV6-5 with TRBJ2-1, with 7 bases aligning to TRBD2. CDR3 nucleotide sequence: TGTGCCAGCAGAAGTAGAAAGGGAGGGGTTAATGAGCAGTTCTTC. It is translated as CASRSRKGGVNEQFF.